One and the same sample provided the 31 T cell receptor beta chains below, sequenced in a study of CD8 T cells in ankylosing spondylitis. Their target antigens are unknown. TCRdb reanalysed the 5' RACE reads using MiXCR and keeps one entry per CDR3 protein. Of more than 500,000 distinct CDR3 sequences listed, under 5.5% were seen once; the top ten hold approximately 4%. Study results and limitations: The study identified a TCR beta motif of seven or eight highly homologous variants that appeared characteristic of ankylosing spondylitis blood.

The sequenced sample consisted of blood, either unsorted or a sorted T cell fraction (not recorded which). The receptors come from a male donor with ankylosing spondylitis.

This clonotype was observed many times. The chain employs TRBV4-3 and TRBJ2-7; no definite D call. The CDR3 has 18 residues. Germline CDR1 LGHNA, CDR2 YSLEER. V was clipped by 0 bases and J by 0 bases, with 18 bases between them. Here the CDR3 reads CASSQDWVGKTSSYEQYF. In DNA, the CDR3 is TGCGCCAGCAGCCAAGATTGGGTAGGGAAGACCAGCTCCTACGAGCAGTACTTC.

This clonotype has at least ten counts. V gene TRBV29-1 combines with J gene TRBJ2-7; D remains unclear. In germline, CDR1 is SQVTM, CDR2 ANQGSEA. Between the trimmed V and J ends, which lost 6 bases and 5 bases, there was a span of 17 bases. CDR3 length: 13 residues. CDR3 DNA: TGCAGCGTCGCACGCAATCAAGGCGACGAGCAGTACTTC. Translation gives CSVARNQGDEQYF.

This clonotype was seen a few times. The gene calls are TRBV28 and TRBJ1-1; TRBD1 matches 7 bases. V gave up 5 bases and J gave up 7 bases; unmatched junction bases: 10. CDR3 size: 14 residues. Germline V gives CDR1 MDHEN, CDR2 SYDVKM. This chain's CDR3 is CASSPGQSIGEAFF. CDR3 nucleotides: TGTGCCAGCAGTCCGGGACAGAGCATAGGTGAAGCTTTCTTT.

This clonotype was observed many times. The chain has TRBV5-1 and TRBJ1-2; no clear D gene. With 4 bases removed from V and 8 bases from J, the gap between germline ends came to 15 bases. The germline gives CDR1 SGHRS, CDR2 YFSETQ. The CDR3 extends over 13 amino acids. CDR3 bases: TGCGCCAGCAGCCCCCGGACGAGAGAAGGCTACACCTTC. Translated: CASSPRTREGYTF.

This clonotype has ten or more counts. The J gene is TRBJ2-5, the V gene TRBV12-3 or TRBV12-4; D gene ambiguous. The CDR3 totals 13 residues. V lost 3 bases to trimming and J lost 3 bases, with 8 bases between them. The CDR3 DNA reads as TGTGCCAGCAGTTTTTTGGCGGAAGAGACCCAGTACTTC. Its translation is CASSFLAEETQYF.

This clonotype was observed at least ten times. This chain connects TRBV7-2 to TRBJ1-1; D ambiguous. CDR3 length: 14 amino acids. The germline gives CDR1 SGHTA, CDR2 FQGNSA. V was trimmed by 2 bases and J by 3 bases, leaving 10 bases between them. CDR3 nucleotide sequence: TGTGCCAGCAGCTTAAGTACAGTTCACACTGAAGCTTTCTTT. The encoded protein is CASSLSTVHTEAFF.

Comments on this clonotype: A much larger clone differs by one base, so this may be a read error. This chain joins TRBV9 and TRBJ2-1, with D possibly TRBD2 on 7 matching bases. Germline V gene lookup returns CDR1 SGDLS and CDR2 YYNGEE. Trimming cost V 0 bases and J 6 bases, with 25 bases left between them. The CDR3 runs to 19 residues. The CDR3 region is CASSVEALRRGAGSNEQFF. The CDR3 DNA is TGTGCCAGCAGCGTAGAGGCCCTCCGCCGGGGGGCGGGGTCCAATGAGCAGTTCTTC.

In its sample, this clonotype was seen many times. The chain is built from TRBV5-1 and TRBJ2-3, with 9 bases identical to TRBD1. The CDR3 runs to 16 residues. After removal of 2 bases from V and 6 bases from J, the junction contained 10 bases not matched to a gene. Germline-derived CDR1 and CDR2 are SGHRS and YFSETQ. The CDR3 loop reads CASSFLQTGGIDTQYF. The DNA of the CDR3 is TGCGCCAGCAGCTTCTTACAGACAGGGGGAATTGATACGCAGTATTTT.

This clonotype was seen many times. The J gene is TRBJ2-2, the V gene TRBV7-2, with D unclear. The CDR3 is made up of 13 amino acids. The germline V gene has CDR1 SGHTA and CDR2 FQGNSA. Trimming cost V 5 bases and J 4 bases, with 8 bases left between them. CDR3 loop: CASSPALTGELFF. CDR3 nucleotide sequence: TGTGCCAGCAGCCCGGCCCTCACCGGGGAGCTGTTTTTT.

Ten or more counts support this clonotype. The CDR3: CASSRPRILANYGYTF. The CDR3 DNA reads as TGTGCCAGCAGCCGACCCCGTATTTTAGCTAACTATGGCTACACCTTC. The chain recombines TRBV13 with TRBJ1-2; unclear D gene. Trimming removed 5 bases from V and 0 bases from J, with 16 bases in between. The V gene's germline CDR1 is PRHDT and CDR2 FYEKMQ (reference sequence). The CDR3 is made up of 16 amino acids.

This clonotype was observed at least ten times. The V call is TRBV6-2 or TRBV6-3, the J call TRBJ1-2; D unclear. There are 13 residues in the CDR3. V gave up 6 bases and J gave up 4 bases, with 12 bases separating them. In germline, CDR1 is MNHEY, CDR2 SVGEGT. CDR3 residues: CASSPHPIYGYTF. For the CDR3, the DNA is TGTGCCAGCAGCCCACACCCTATCTATGGCTACACCTTC.

This clonotype was detected only a few times. J is TRBJ2-1 and V is TRBV5-5; the match to TRBD2 covers 8 bases. The CDR3 totals 15 residues. V dropped 0 bases and J dropped 5; count of bases not matched to a gene: 4. Germline V lookup: CDR1 SGHKS, CDR2 YYEKEE (reference sequence). The CDR3 sequence is CASSLAGGRNNEQFF. CDR3 DNA: TGTGCCAGCAGCTTGGCGGGAGGGAGGAACAATGAGCAGTTCTTC.

This clonotype has a count of ten or more. J is TRBJ1-1 and V is TRBV6-2 or TRBV6-3; weak D call: TRBD1 (5 bases). CDR3 length: 18 residues. Trimming shortened V by 5 bases and J by 4 bases, and 26 bases separated the two germline ends. CDR1 MNHEY and CDR2 SVGEGT come from the germline V gene. The CDR3 nucleotides are TGTGCCAGCAGTGGCGCGTTTGGGACCCCCGATATAGGCACTGAAGCTTTCTTT. It yields the protein CASSGAFGTPDIGTEAFF.

This clonotype was seen at least ten times. V and J are TRBV20-1 and TRBJ2-5, with 13 bases that match TRBD2. The length of the CDR3 is 15 residues. V was clipped by 1 base and J by 3 bases; unmatched bases: 2. CDR1 is DFQATT, CDR2 SNEGSKA, per germline (reference sequence). In DNA form, the CDR3 reads TGCAGTGCTAGAGGAACTAGCGGGAGGGAAGAGACCCAGTACTTC. Amino acids: CSARGTSGREETQYF.

Many counts were recorded for this clonotype. The chain links TRBV9 to TRBJ2-1, with no clear D. V was clipped by 2 bases and J by 0 bases, with 6 bases between them. Germline V CDR1 and CDR2: SGDLS, YYNGEE. The CDR3 has 14 amino acids. CDR3 sequence reads: CASSVRSSYNEQFF. The CDR3 region has the DNA TGTGCCAGCAGCGTCAGGAGCTCCTACAATGAGCAGTTCTTC.

This clonotype was counted only a few times. The chain combines TRBV4-3 with TRBJ2-3; TRBD2 matches at 9 bases. The length of the CDR3 is 17 residues. Germline V gene data show CDR1 as LGHNA and CDR2 as YSLEER. The V and J ends lost 5 bases and 6 bases, in that order; junction bases with no gene match: 15. The DNA of the CDR3 is TGCGCCAGCAGCTTGCCGGCAGCGGGAGGCCTATCGGATACGCAGTATTTT. Its translation is CASSLPAAGGLSDTQYF.

The sample holds a few counts of this clonotype. This rearrangement joins TRBV7-2 to TRBJ1-1; no reliable D call. The CDR3 is 14 amino acids. The germline gives CDR1 SGHTA, CDR2 FQGNSA. V lost 1 base and J lost 8, with 14 bases in between. CDR3 sequence: CASSLGWALGEAFF. In DNA, the CDR3 is TGTGCCAGCAGCTTAGGGTGGGCCCTGGGGGAAGCTTTCTTT. Looking up the rest from reference TRBV7-2 and TRBJ1-1 gives the full variable domain: GAGVSQSPSNKVTEKGKDVELRCDPISGHTALYWYRQSLGQGLEFLIYFQGNSAPDKSGLPSDRFSAERTGGSVSTLTIQRTQQEDSAVYLCASSLGWALGEAFFGQGTRLTVV.

This clonotype occurred many times. The V and J genes are TRBV29-1 and TRBJ2-7; D unclear. The V end lost 2 bases, the J end lost 6 bases, and 17 bases lay between the germline ends. The CDR3 spans 14 residues. The germline gives CDR1 SQVTM, CDR2 ANQGSEA. The DNA for the CDR3 is TGCAGCGTTGAATTACCCCCCCCAAGGCGCGAGCAGTACTTC. Residues: CSVELPPPRREQYF.

This clonotype was detected ten times or more. This chain joins TRBV28 and TRBJ2-7; 8 positions agree with TRBD1. The germline CDR1 and CDR2 sequences are MDHEN and SYDVKM. Trimming at V came to 2 bases and at J to 7 bases, leaving 4 bases not matched to a gene. CDR3 length: 13 residues. Written as DNA, the CDR3 is TGTGCCAGCAGTTTAGGCAGGGGGCGGGAGCAGTACTTC. Translation gives CASSLGRGREQYF.

This clonotype was counted many times. The gene calls are TRBV10-3 and TRBJ2-3; maybe TRBD1 (6 bases). The CDR3 consists of 14 residues. The V end was cut by 8 bases, the J end by 1 base, with 13 bases between. Germline V gene sequence: CDR1 ENHRY, CDR2 SYGVKD. CDR3 nucleotides: TGTGCCATCGGGAGAGGGGGTGGCACAGATACGCAGTATTTT. This translates into CAIGRGGGTDTQYF.

This clonotype occurred many times. The genes are TRBV10-3 and TRBJ2-4, with D possibly being TRBD2 (6 bases). The CDR3 contains 14 residues. Germline CDR1 ENHRY, CDR2 SYGVKD. Trimming stripped 2 bases from V and 9 bases from J, with 14 bases between. Here the CDR3 reads CAISEGTSPSIQYF. The CDR3 DNA is TGTGCCATCAGTGAGGGGACTTCCCCTAGCATTCAGTACTTC.

This clonotype was seen many times. The V call is TRBV5-5, the J call TRBJ1-1; 8 bases map to TRBD1. The CDR3 has 12 residues. V dropped 4 bases and J dropped 11; count of bases not matched to a gene: 7. Germline CDR1 and CDR2: SGHKS and YYEKEE (reference sequence). Here the CDR3 reads CASSLRGRDAFF. The CDR3 DNA reads TGTGCCAGCAGCCTCAGGGGGCGAGATGCTTTCTTT.

This clonotype was picked up many times. This sequence joins TRBV4-1 and TRBJ1-1, with D tentatively TRBD1 (6 bases). Trimming removed 0 bases from V and 5 bases from J, with 10 bases in between. CDR1 is MGHRA, CDR2 YSYEKL, per germline. This CDR3 contains 14 residues. The CDR3 spells CASSQEGGVTEAFF. The CDR3 DNA follows: TGCGCCAGCAGCCAAGAAGGGGGGGTGACTGAAGCTTTCTTT.

This clonotype was detected a few times. The chain employs TRBV5-1 and TRBJ2-5; 8 nucleotides align to TRBD1. The CDR3 spans 16 residues. CDR1 is SGHRS, CDR2 YFSETQ, per germline. J gave up 1 base and V 1 base, and 6 bases lay outside the gene matches. CDR3 coding DNA: TGCGCCAGCAGCTTGCGACGGACAGGGTCCCAAGAGACCCAGTACTTC. Translated: CASSLRRTGSQETQYF.

This clonotype was seen just once. This chain joins TRBV12-2 and TRBJ2-7; the table calls TRBD2, which could not be checked here. TRBV12-2 is labeled a pseudogene. The length of the CDR3 is 20 residues. The CDR3 region is CASRPSWTSGITWNSYEQYF. The DNA of the CDR3 is TGTGCAAGTCGCCCCTCTTGGACTAGCGGGATCACCTGGAATTCCTACGAGCAGTACTTC.

This clonotype was seen only a few times. V gene TRBV3-1 combines with J gene TRBJ2-3; 13 bases map to TRBD2. The germline V gene has CDR1 LGHDT and CDR2 YNNKEL (reference sequence). Germline trimming cut 4 bases from V and 3 bases from J; bases unmatched to any gene: 4. The CDR3 is 16 residues long. Here the CDR3 DNA reads TGTGCCAGCAGCCGAGGACTAGCGGGAGAAACAGATACGCAGTATTTT. It translates to CASSRGLAGETDTQYF.

This clonotype appeared many times. The gene calls are TRBV6-5 and TRBJ1-2; tentative D call: TRBD1 (5 bases). This CDR3 spans 12 amino acids. The germline V gene encodes CDR1 MNHEY and CDR2 SVGAGI. Between the trimmed V and J ends, which lost 5 bases and 8 bases, there was a span of 12 bases. The CDR3 sequence: CASSPPGDGYTF. The CDR3 coding sequence is TGTGCCAGCAGTCCTCCGGGGGACGGCTACACCTTC.

The sample holds many counts of this clonotype. The chain employs TRBV7-3 and TRBJ1-2; 8 nucleotides match TRBD1. There are 14 residues in the CDR3. V lost 5 bases and J lost 3; bases outside the gene matches: 5. Germline V CDR1 and CDR2: SGHTA, FQGTGA. The CDR3 bases are TGTGCCAGCAGCCAATCGGGACAGGACTATGGCTACACCTTC. Protein product: CASSQSGQDYGYTF. Variable domain in full (rest from reference TRBV7-3 and TRBJ1-2): GAGVSQTPSNKVTEKGKYVELRCDPISGHTALYWYRQSLGQGPEFLIYFQGTGAADDSGLPNDRFFAVRPEGSVSTLKIQRTERGDSAVYLCASSQSGQDYGYTFGSGTRLTVV.

This clonotype was seen at least ten times. The chain couples TRBV6-5 to TRBJ2-1; TRBD2 matches 11 bases. The germline CDR1 and CDR2 sequences are MNHEY and SVGAGI. The CDR3 covers 17 residues. V shed 4 bases and J 7 bases; nucleotides not matched to a gene: 12. The CDR3 nucleotides read TGTGCCAGCAGTTTCTATAGCGGGAGGGGCCTCTTGAATGAGCAGTTCTTC. Its protein is CASSFYSGRGLLNEQFF.

V is TRBV7-2 and J is TRBJ1-4, with a tentative D call TRBD1 (6 bases). This CDR3 has 17 residues. Trimming took off 3 bases at V and 5 bases at J, with 19 bases between the two ends. The V gene's germline CDR1 is SGHTA and CDR2 FQGNSA. CDR3 residues: CASSFLGRQAVNEKLFF. DNA for the CDR3: TGTGCCAGCAGCTTCTTGGGTAGACAGGCCGTAAATGAAAAACTGTTTTTT.

This clonotype showed up many times. This sequence joins TRBV5-1 and TRBJ1-4, with unresolved D. Germline CDR1 SGHRS, CDR2 YFSETQ. Trimming stripped 2 bases from V and 4 bases from J, with 9 bases between. The CDR3 sequence is 14 residues long. DNA for the CDR3: TGCGCCAGCAGCTTCGGACCCGTTAATGAAAAACTGTTTTTT. Protein product: CASSFGPVNEKLFF. Complete variable domain (other parts from reference TRBV5-1 and TRBJ1-4): KAGVTQTPRYLIKTRGQQVTLSCSPISGHRSVSWYQQTPGQGLQFLFEYFSETQRNKGNFPGRFSGRQFSNSRSEMNVSTLELGDSALYLCASSFGPVNEKLFFGSGTQLSVL.